This T cell receptor beta chain was identified in a study of spatial heterogeneity in lung cancer. At the level of the study: Sequence detection consistently recorded a greater number of beta-chain than alpha-chain sequences.

TCRdb used MiXCR to reprocess the 5' RACE reads, holding one entry per CDR3 protein. The table records roughly 28,000 distinct CDR3 sequences, 7.5% to 9.5% of them present only once. This clonotype was counted at least ten times. The CDR3 extends over 14 amino acids. Looked up from germline, CDR1 is SGHRS and CDR2 is YFSETQ. J lost 2 bases, V lost 3 bases, and 4 bases had no gene match. Stated time point: sample taken at primary tumor resection. Unsorted whole RNA from tumor, nontumor lung or frozen PBMC underwent sequencing. A total of under 80 untreated early-stage non-small cell lung cancer patients served as donors.

The chain joins TRBV5-1 to TRBJ2-5; 7 positions agree with TRBD1. This material consisted of PBMCs, taken at surgery. This clonotype was sampled from a female donor with early-stage non-small cell lung cancer. The CDR3 protein is CASSWDRSQETQYF. The CDR3 bases are TGCGCCAGCAGCTGGGACAGATCTCAAGAGACCCAGTACTTC. The full variable domain, rest sourced from reference TRBV5-1 and TRBJ2-5, is KAGVTQTPRYLIKTRGQQVTLSCSPISGHRSVSWYQQTPGQGLQFLFEYFSETQRNKGNFPGRFSGRQFSNSRSEMNVSTLELGDSALYLCASSWDRSQETQYFGPGTRLLVL.